This T cell receptor beta chain was observed in a study of shared clonotypes between healthy human individuals. The method was immunoSEQ multiplex PCR; TCRdb's version includes in-frame clones alone and lacks a portion of them. The sample yields about a million clones, under 80% seen once. Germline V gives CDR1 MDHEN, CDR2 SYDVKM. CDR3 length: 14 amino acids. V shed 10 bases and J 2 bases; nucleotides not matched to a gene: 8. The sample taken for sequencing was memory CD4+ T cells sorted from blood. Subset reported: CD45RA-negative fraction. The chain couples TRBV28 to TRBJ2-1; 7 nucleotides agree with TRBD1. This receptor was identified in a man aged 18 to 29 in good health. In DNA, the CDR3 is TGTGCCACCAAGCCCGGGACAGCCTACAATGAGCAGTTCTTC. Amino acids: CATKPGTAYNEQFF.